A single sample gave rise to the 2 T cell receptor beta chains below, sequenced in a study of blood T cell repertoires in COVID-19 (dated by TCRdb to the early 2020s). Library construction relied on the immunoSEQ multiplex PCR assay. TCRdb carries this immuneACCESS record with in-frame sequences only. Its versions omit some clonotypes, under half of them owing to an unresolved V gene in the studies checked, with the rest unexplained. This sample holds a few hundred thousand clones; roughly 80% were observed only once. Of the sample, roughly 4.7% falls within the top ten clones. The sample comprised PBMCs or T cells enriched from blood (not recorded which). The receptors come from a man aged 40-49 years who had been exposed to COVID-19.

V is TRBV23-1 and J is TRBJ1-5; D uncertain. TRBV23-1 falls under the ORF class, with uncertain function. The CDR3 length is 10 residues. The CDR3 sequence is CAEINQPQHF. The CDR3 nucleotides are TGCGCTGAGATAAATCAGCCCCAGCATTTT.

V is TRBV6-5 and J is TRBJ1-1, with D unclear. CDR1 is MNHEY, CDR2 SVGAGI, per germline. This CDR3 has 12 amino acids. The V gene lost 6 bases and the J gene lost 5 bases, with 10 bases spanning the gap. The CDR3 nucleotides are TGTGCCAGCAGATCGTGGGAGACTGAAGCTTTCTTT. Protein: CASRSWETEAFF.